The TCR beta chain under discussion was sequenced for a study of beta chain features in type 1 diabetes (dated by TCRdb to 2016 to 2018). Describing the broader study: Patients and healthy donors did not differ in mean age, gender distribution, total cell number or subset yield. A total of roughly 100 million sorted cells were examined across all samples, and RNA yield correlated strongly with the number of cells per subset. The study compared TCRB repertoires of sorted circulating CD4+ T cell subsets between recently diagnosed type 1 diabetes patients and matched healthy donors. Regulatory and stem cell-like memory subsets were isolated from only 8 patients and roughly 8 healthy donors, whereas naive and central memory subsets came from all 30 or so donors. Results the study describes overall, beyond this receptor: Only small numbers of individuals were included in the HLA sub-analyses, which left unresolved whether HLA type had any influence on TCRB rearrangement. A moderate but significant shortening of TCRB CDR3 length was observed in type 1 diabetes patients in all four CD4+ subsets. Because cDNA was sequenced instead of genomic DNA, activated cells with high expression could be over-represented, although the groups did not differ in activation or CD3 levels. Shorter templates might have been favored by PCR, but patient and control samples were amplified and corrected together, so both groups would have been affected equally by any skew. Naive, central memory and regulatory TCRB repertoires appeared to be more similar among patients than among healthy donors. Fewer insertions and more nucleotide deletions at VDJ recombination sites were observed in patients with type 1 diabetes, implying thymic rearrangement abnormalities.

Each donor gave one peripheral blood draw, averaging approximately 0.12 L, which was collected into heparinised tubes. Using a panel that included CD45RO, CCR7, CD25, CD127, CD95 and CD27, naive, central memory, regulatory and stem cell-like memory CD4+ T cells were sorted on a BD FACSAria II. Purity was above 95% for every sorted population. Right away, PBMCs were isolated by Lymphoprep density gradient centrifugation and were stained directly, with no culture step. To minimize batch effects, samples were stained and sorted in pairs, one healthy donor with one patient per experiment. V and J are truncated by 5 bases and 4 bases respectively, leaving an intervening sequence of 21 bases. The CDR3 holds 17 amino acids from the cysteine to the phenylalanine. The CDR3 DNA has 51 bases and is translated from base 1. From the germline V gene, CDR1 is MDHEN and CDR2 is SYDVKM. The entire isolated RNA was reverse transcribed using the High Capacity cDNA Reverse Transcription Kit, and thus expressed TCRB transcripts were sequenced. Survey-depth immunoSEQ sequencing was performed on stem cell-like memory T cell samples, with an average of around 970,000 total reads per sample. Sorted cells were lysed in RLT buffer, and RNA was extracted using DNase-treated RNeasy Micro or Mini kits according to cell number. To prevent cross-contamination, each cell subset was processed individually, whereas patient and healthy donor samples were processed jointly. The immunoSEQ multiplex PCR was used to amplify TCRB sequences from cDNA, generating 87-bp fragments that spanned the CDR3 region. Sequencing of the amplicons was performed on the Illumina HiSeq platform. The authors' analysis ran thus. PCR bias was corrected computationally using synthetic template baselines, and reads within Hamming distance 2 were collapsed, with unmergeable singletons discarded. By aligning reads against IMGT, V, D and J genes, CDR3 length, and insertions or deletions at six rearrangement sites were assigned. Within each subset, clonotype counts were normalized to the number of sorted cells before true diversity and Gini coefficients were calculated with the tcR R package. Repertoire sharing was quantified using the overlap coefficient calculated on TCRB nucleotide sequences. Here the immuneACCESS table is served through TCRdb, limited to in-frame sequences with V and J called. Missing clones are a known gap in these copies; in checked studies unresolved V genes cover under half, and the rest lacks a known reason. The V and J calls and clone size come from that table; D and trimming were worked out from the DNA. Counted in this sample were approximately 58,000 clones; just under 65% of them appeared once. Jointly, the top ten make up 0.25% to 0.35% of the sample.

This clone has only a few counts. The antigen it binds to is not known. No clone much larger than this one lies a single base away; base qualities are absent. Sequences were obtained from stem cell memory CD4+ T cells from blood. This specimen's cell subset or site label, per the study, means: stem cell-like memory CD4+ T cells. The chain links TRBV28 with TRBJ1-5, with the D gene too uncertain to name. The receptor's source is a young woman with type 1 diabetes. The CDR3 loop reads CASSSLFGGLTNQPQHF. Read as DNA, the sequence is TGTGCCAGCAGTAGCCTATTCGGTGGACTGACTAATCAGCCCCAGCATTTT.